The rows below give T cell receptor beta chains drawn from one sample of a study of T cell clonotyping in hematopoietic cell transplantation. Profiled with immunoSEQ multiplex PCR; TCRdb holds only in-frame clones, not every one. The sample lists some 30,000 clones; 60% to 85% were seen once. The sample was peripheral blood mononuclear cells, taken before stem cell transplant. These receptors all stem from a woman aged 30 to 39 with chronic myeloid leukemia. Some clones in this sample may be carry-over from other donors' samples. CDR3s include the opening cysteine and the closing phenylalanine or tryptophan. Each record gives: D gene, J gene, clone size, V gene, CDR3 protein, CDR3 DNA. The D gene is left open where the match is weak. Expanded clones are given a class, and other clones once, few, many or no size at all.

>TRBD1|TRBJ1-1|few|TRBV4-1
CASSQERGQDTEAFF
TGCGCCAGCAGCCAAGAGCGGGGACAGGACACTGAAGCTTTCTTT
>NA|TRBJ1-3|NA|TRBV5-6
CASSLDPSPGNTIYF
TGTGCCAGCAGCTTGGACCCCTCGCCTGGAAACACCATATATTTT
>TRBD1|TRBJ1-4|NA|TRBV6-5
CASRPPGQGVRRLFF
TGTGCCAGCAGACCTCCGGGACAGGGTGTGAGGAGACTGTTTTTT
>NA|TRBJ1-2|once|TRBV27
CASSLGPVTSGYTF
TGTGCCAGCAGTTTAGGGCCAGTCACTAGCGGCTACACCTTC
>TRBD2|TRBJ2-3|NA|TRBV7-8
CASSSLAGGLPDTQYF
TGTGCCAGCAGCTCTCTAGCGGGGGGGCTCCCAGATACGCAGTATTTT
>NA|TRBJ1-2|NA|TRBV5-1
CASSLGDYGYTF
TGCGCCAGCAGCTTGGGTGACTATGGCTACACCTTC
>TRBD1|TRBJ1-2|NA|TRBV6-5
CASRRDRGYGYTF
TGTGCCAGCAGGCGGGACAGGGGGTATGGCTACACCTTC
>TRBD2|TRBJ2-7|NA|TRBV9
CASSEGTGGVTYEQYF
TGTGCCAGCAGTGAGGGAACGGGGGGGGTAACCTACGAGCAGTACTTC
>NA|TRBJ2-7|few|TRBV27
CASSSVGYEQYF
TGTGCCAGCAGTTCGGTAGGGTACGAGCAGTACTTC
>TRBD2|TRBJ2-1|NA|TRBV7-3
CASSFTAGLAGYNEQFF
TGTGCCAGCAGCTTTACCGCGGGACTAGCGGGCTACAATGAGCAGTTCTTC
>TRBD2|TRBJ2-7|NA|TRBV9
CASDRGGRYEQYF
TGTGCCAGCGACCGGGGGGGGCGTTACGAGCAGTACTTC
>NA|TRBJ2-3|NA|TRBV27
CASRRPPPPDTQYF
TGTGCCAGCAGACGCCCCCCCCCGCCAGATACGCAGTATTTT
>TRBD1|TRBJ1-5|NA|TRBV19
CASIGSRQGLRPQHF
TGTGCCAGTATAGGGTCGAGACAGGGTCTAAGGCCCCAGCATTTT
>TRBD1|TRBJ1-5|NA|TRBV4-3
CASSGDRSNQPQHF
TGCGCCAGCAGCGGGGACAGAAGCAATCAGCCCCAGCATTTT
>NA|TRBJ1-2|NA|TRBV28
CASSSQGRPYGYTF
TGTGCCAGCAGTTCCCAGGGACGGCCTTATGGCTACACCTTC
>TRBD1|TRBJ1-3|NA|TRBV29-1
CSVGTGRGNTIYF
TGCAGCGTGGGGACAGGGAGAGGAAACACCATATATTTT
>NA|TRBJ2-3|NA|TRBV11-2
CASSSHLIGDTQYF
TGTGCCAGCAGCTCCCACCTCATCGGGGATACGCAGTATTTT
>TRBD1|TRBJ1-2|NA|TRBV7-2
CASSVYIGTGEAGNF
TGTGCCAGCAGCGTATACATAGGGACAGGGGAGGCCGGCAACTTC